The 21 T cell receptor beta chains in this list originate from one sample, sequenced in a study of identical twins. TCRdb re-called the 5' RACE reads with MiXCR, one entry per CDR3 protein. This sample has roughly 250,000 distinct CDR3 sequences, with around an eighth found just once. Sequencing was done on a sample of memory (CD45RO+) T cells sorted from blood. The receptor set was obtained from a woman aged 18-35 years in good health.

The chain is built from TRBV11-2 and TRBJ2-7, with 12 bases fitting TRBD2. Germline V gene lookup returns CDR1 SGHAT and CDR2 FQNNGV. V was clipped by 1 base and J by 3 bases; unmatched bases: 10. The CDR3 covers 18 residues. CDR3 sequence reads: CASSLGSSGRARVYEQYF. The CDR3 DNA follows: TGTGCCAGCAGCTTAGGTTCTAGCGGGAGGGCTAGAGTCTACGAGCAGTACTTC.

The chain uses TRBV20-1 and TRBJ2-2; D may be TRBD1 (6 bases). This CDR3 is built from 15 residues. Germline-derived CDR1 and CDR2 are DFQATT and SNEGSKA (reference sequence). Trimming cost V 5 bases and J 7 bases, with 20 bases left between them. The CDR3 DNA reads TGCAGTGCTGTACCCAGGGGAAGTTACGGCGGGGAGCTGTTTTTT. Translating it yields CSAVPRGSYGGELFF.

This clonotype was detected a few times. The chain recombines TRBV5-1 with TRBJ1-4, with D unresolved. The CDR3 covers 14 residues. CDR1 SGHRS and CDR2 YFSETQ come from the germline V gene. The V gene lost 4 bases and the J gene lost 6 bases, with 13 bases spanning the gap. CDR3: CASSLDVTDEKLFF. In DNA, the CDR3 is TGCGCCAGCAGCCTGGACGTCACCGATGAAAAACTGTTTTTT.

Worth noting for this clonotype: With a much larger clone just one base away, this may be a read error. The rearrangement joins TRBV20-1 to TRBJ2-1; D possibly corresponds to TRBD2 (5 bases). The CDR3 loop spans 16 amino acids. Germline V gene lookup returns CDR1 DFQATT and CDR2 SNEGSKA (reference sequence). CDR3 in DNA: TGCTGTGCCATCCGGCCAGGCGGAGGCTCCTACAATGAGCAGTTCTTC. This gives the protein CCAIRPGGGSYNEQFF.

This clonotype was seen many times. This chain links TRBV3-1 with TRBJ1-5, with D hard to call. Germline V CDR1 and CDR2: LGHDT, YNNKEL (reference sequence). The CDR3 runs 13 residues. Trimming pared 0 bases from V and 6 bases from J, leaving 6 bases between. The DNA for the CDR3 is TGTGCCAGCAGCCAAGATATCGGTCAGCCCCAGCATTTT. It yields the protein CASSQDIGQPQHF. Full variable domain (rest looked up from reference TRBV3-1 and TRBJ1-5): DTAVSQTPKYLVTQMGNDKSIKCEQNLGHDTMYWYKQDSKKFLKIMFSYNNKELIINETVPNRFSPKSPDKAHLNLHINSLELGDSAVYFCASSQDIGQPQHFGDGTRLSIL.

This clonotype was counted a few times. This chain uses TRBV7-2 with TRBJ2-3; perhaps TRBD1 as D (5 bases). CDR3 size: 15 residues. Germline V CDR1 and CDR2: SGHTA, FQGNSA. V lost 5 bases and J 2 bases, leaving 14 bases between the germline ends. The CDR3 bases are TGTGCCAGCAGCCACCGGGTAGGGGACACAGATACGCAGTATTTT. It codes for CASSHRVGDTDTQYF.

This chain links TRBV4-3 with TRBJ2-7, with D possibly matching TRBD1 (5 bases). This CDR3 spans 13 amino acids. The V and J ends lost 0 bases and 6 bases respectively, with 9 bases between them. The germline V gene encodes CDR1 LGHNA and CDR2 YSLEER. In DNA form, the CDR3 reads TGCGCCAGCAGCCAAGACAGGGCCCTCGAGCAGTACTTC. Encoded protein: CASSQDRALEQYF.

This clonotype occurred a few times. The V gene is TRBV20-1, the J gene TRBJ2-4; D is unresolved. CDR1 is DFQATT, CDR2 SNEGSKA, per germline (reference sequence). This CDR3 has 14 amino acids. Between the trimmed V and J ends, which lost 5 bases and 0 bases, there was a span of 11 bases. The CDR3 bases are TGCAGTGCTCACGCTCGGCTAGCCAAAAACATTCAGTACTTC. Its translation is CSAHARLAKNIQYF.

There are many counts of this clonotype. The genes are TRBV27 and TRBJ2-7, with D possibly matching TRBD2 (5 bases). The CDR3 consists of 13 residues. Trimming pared 5 bases from V and 7 bases from J, leaving 15 bases between. Germline V CDR1 and CDR2: MNHEY, SMNVEV (reference sequence). In DNA, the CDR3 is TGTGCCAGCAGTCGCCTAGCTTCGGGTGAGCAGTACTTC. It codes for CASSRLASGEQYF.

V usage is TRBV18 and J usage is TRBJ1-1; maybe TRBD1 (5 bases). The ends were cut back, 1 base at V and 6 bases at J, with 9 bases in the middle. Per the germline V gene, CDR1 is KGHSH and CDR2 is LQKENI. The CDR3 has 13 residues. CDR3 nucleotide sequence: TGTGCCAGCTCACCACATGGGGACGCTGAAGCTTTCTTT. Amino acids: CASSPHGDAEAFF.

In this sample, this clonotype turned up a few times. The rearrangement uses TRBV20-1 and TRBJ2-7; D ambiguous. Trimming left V 5 bases short and J 0 bases short, with 5 bases between. CDR3 size: 11 residues. Germline V lookup: CDR1 DFQATT, CDR2 SNEGSKA (reference sequence). The CDR3 reads CSAEDSYEQYF. Here the CDR3 DNA reads TGCAGTGCTGAAGACTCCTACGAGCAGTACTTC.

This clonotype showed up just a few times. This chain links TRBV5-1 with TRBJ2-7; the D is unclear. CDR3 length: 14 residues. Trimming removed 4 bases at V and 0 bases at J, with 11 bases between. Per the germline V gene, CDR1 is SGHRS and CDR2 is YFSETQ. The CDR3: CASSGTTLSYEQYF. As DNA, the CDR3 is TGCGCCAGCAGCGGTACGACTCTCTCCTACGAGCAGTACTTC.

The chain has TRBV29-1 and TRBJ2-1; 7 nucleotides align to TRBD2. From germline, CDR1 is SQVTM and CDR2 ANQGSEA. Trimming at V came to 8 bases and at J to 8 bases, leaving 15 bases not matched to a gene. The CDR3 length is 14 residues. CDR3 sequence: CSSLVPPGGYEQFF. The CDR3 DNA is TGCAGCTCCCTTGTCCCGCCGGGGGGTTATGAGCAGTTCTTC.

This chain links TRBV7-3 with TRBJ2-1; 8 bases agree with TRBD2. Germline V gene lookup returns CDR1 SGHTA and CDR2 FQGTGA. V dropped 6 bases and J dropped 7; count of bases not matched to a gene: 14. The CDR3 spans 16 residues. CDR3 nucleotides: TGTGCCAGCAGTCTCAACCGGGGGGGCCAGTTGAATGAGCAGTTCTTC. Protein: CASSLNRGGQLNEQFF.

The chain links TRBV5-1 to TRBJ2-5; D gene unclear. The V gene's germline CDR1 is SGHRS and CDR2 YFSETQ. V dropped 5 bases and J dropped 5 bases, with 13 bases sitting between them. The CDR3 sequence is 13 residues long. For the CDR3, the DNA is TGCGCCAGCAGAGAAAAAAATGTCGAGACCCAGTACTTC. Amino acids: CASREKNVETQYF.

In nucleotides, the CDR3 is TGTGCCAGCAGTACTAGCGGGAGGGTTCCCAATGAGCAGTTCTTC. The encoded protein is CASSTSGRVPNEQFF. The chain has TRBV6-5 and TRBJ2-1; 13 bases are shared with TRBD2. The V and J ends lost 5 bases and 6 bases, in that order; junction bases with no gene match: 4. Germline assignment: CDR1 MNHEY and CDR2 SVGAGI. The CDR3 has 15 amino acids.

In this sample, this clonotype turned up a few times. The CDR3 DNA is TGTGCCAGCAGCTCGGACCTTACAGGGGCCAGCTACAATGAGCAGTTCTTC. Its translation is CASSSDLTGASYNEQFF. The chain joins TRBV7-9 to TRBJ2-1; 7 bases agree with TRBD1. From germline, CDR1 is SEHNR and CDR2 FQNEAQ (reference sequence). This CDR3 spans 17 amino acids. Trimming removed 4 bases from V and 3 bases from J; junction bases left unmatched: 12.

V is TRBV6-1 and J is TRBJ2-1; D call uncertain. This CDR3 contains 16 residues. From germline, CDR1 is MNHNS and CDR2 SASEGT. V lost 5 bases to trimming and J lost 6 bases, with 20 bases between them. The CDR3 bases are TGTGCCAGCAGTAAGGATGCATACCCTAGTGTCAATGAGCAGTTCTTC. This gives the protein CASSKDAYPSVNEQFF.

The genes are TRBV5-5 and TRBJ1-4; D is unclear. Deletions cut 3 bases from V and 6 bases from J, with 12 bases between. The length of the CDR3 is 14 residues. The V gene's germline CDR1 is SGHKS and CDR2 YYEKEE (reference sequence). Here the CDR3 reads CASSSRNWDEKLFF. In DNA, the CDR3 is TGTGCCAGCAGCTCAAGAAATTGGGATGAAAAACTGTTTTTT.

As regards this clonotype: At one end the junction does not follow the germline gene, possibly because of a read error. V is TRBV13 and J is TRBJ2-7; D is uncertain. The V gene's germline CDR1 is PRHDT and CDR2 FYEKMQ (reference sequence). The CDR3 loop spans 14 amino acids. CDR3 sequence: CASSSYEPRAELYF. The CDR3 DNA is TGTGCCAGCAGCTCATACGAGCCCCGCGCGGAGCTGTACTTC.

The chain links TRBV5-1 to TRBJ2-7, with TRBD1 matching 10 bases. This CDR3 comprises 18 residues. The V segment lost 4 bases and the J segment 2 bases; nucleotides outside the gene matches: 15. The germline gives CDR1 SGHRS, CDR2 YFSETQ. The CDR3 loop is CASSGWGATGQGTYEQYF. The DNA for the CDR3 is TGCGCCAGCAGCGGGTGGGGGGCCACGGGACAGGGGACCTACGAGCAGTACTTC. The whole variable domain, filled in from reference TRBV5-1 and TRBJ2-7, reads KAGVTQTPRYLIKTRGQQVTLSCSPISGHRSVSWYQQTPGQGLQFLFEYFSETQRNKGNFPGRFSGRQFSNSRSEMNVSTLELGDSALYLCASSGWGATGQGTYEQYFGPGTRLTVT.